This TCR beta chain was sequenced during a study of T cells in Graves' hyperthyroidism and ophthalmopathy. The J segment lost 4 bases and the V segment lost 5 bases, leaving 12 bases of the junction unmatched. The CDR3 covers 16 residues. Germline CDR1 SEHNR, CDR2 FQNEAQ (reference sequence). The study defined stable Graves' hyperthyroidism as no ophthalmopathy progression within 18 months. Subjects aged 18 to 65 presented with newly diagnosed hyperthyroidism of less than 2 months' duration. Pregnant or lactating patients were excluded, as were those with uncontrolled infection or other autoimmune disease. TCR beta CDR3 region amplification was performed from RNA transcripts. The HTBI primer set was used in a first-round RT-PCR of the TCR CDR3. One entry per CDR3 protein results from TCRdb running MiXCR on the multiplex PCR reads. The sample yields 650,000 to 700,000 distinct CDR3 sequences, 15% to 20% seen once.

V usage is TRBV7-9 and J usage is TRBJ2-7; TRBD1 agrees at 9 bases. The receptor's source is a man in his fifties or sixties with Graves' hyperthyroidism. Sequenced material: blood. CDR3 bases: TGTGCCAGCAGCCTACCCCCCGGGACAGGGTCGTACGAGCAGTACTTC. This sequence encodes CASSLPPGTGSYEQYF.